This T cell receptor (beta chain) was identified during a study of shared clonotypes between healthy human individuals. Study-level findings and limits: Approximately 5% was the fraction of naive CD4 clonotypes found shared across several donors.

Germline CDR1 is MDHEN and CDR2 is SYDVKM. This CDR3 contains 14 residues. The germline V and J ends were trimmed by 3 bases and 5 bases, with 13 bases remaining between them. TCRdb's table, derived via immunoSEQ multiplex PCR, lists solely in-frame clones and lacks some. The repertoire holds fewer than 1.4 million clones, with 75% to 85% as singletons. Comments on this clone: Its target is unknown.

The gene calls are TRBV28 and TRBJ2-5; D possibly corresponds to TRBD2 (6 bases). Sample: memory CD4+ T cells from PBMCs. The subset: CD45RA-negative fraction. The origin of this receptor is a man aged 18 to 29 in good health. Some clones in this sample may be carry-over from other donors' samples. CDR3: CASSFSPGEETQYF. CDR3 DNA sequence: TGTGCCAGCAGTTTTTCCCCGGGAGAGGAGACCCAGTACTTC.